These 23 T cell receptor beta chains originate from one sample sequenced in a study of T-cell memory formation after mild COVID-19. A single record per CDR3 protein comes from TCRdb applying MiXCR to the 5' RACE reads. The table shows about 120,000 distinct CDR3 sequences, with about a sixth occurring only once. What was sequenced was PBMCs or a T cell subset sorted from them (not recorded which). The receptors shown here come from an adult woman who had mild COVID-19 (a few samples of this study predate the infection). Cell type and time point are not known.

This sequence joins TRBV12-3 or TRBV12-4 and TRBJ2-5, with 10 bases aligning to TRBD2. CDR3 length equals 15 residues. The trim removed 5 bases at V and 4 bases at J, leaving 7 bases unmatched. Here the CDR3 DNA reads TGTGCCAGCAGTCCCCGGGGACTAGCGTCAGAGACCCAGTACTTC. It is translated as CASSPRGLASETQYF.

J is TRBJ2-7 and V is TRBV9; 8 nucleotides align to TRBD1. Germline CDR1 SGDLS, CDR2 YYNGEE. The CDR3 is 14 amino acids. With V trimmed by 0 bases and J by 2 bases, 1 base remained unmatched. In nucleotides, the CDR3 is TGTGCCAGCAGCGTAGCGGACAGGGCCTACGAGCAGTACTTC. Its protein is CASSVADRAYEQYF. The whole variable domain, filled in from reference TRBV9 and TRBJ2-7, reads DSGVTQTPKHLITATGQRVTLRCSPRSGDLSVYWYQQSLDQGLQFLIQYYNGEERAKGNILERFSAQQFPDLHSELNLSSLELGDSALYFCASSVADRAYEQYFGPGTRLTVT.

This clonotype was seen many times. The V call is TRBV5-1, the J call TRBJ2-7; D perhaps matches TRBD2 (5 bases). This CDR3 contains 15 residues. Germline V CDR1 and CDR2: SGHRS, YFSETQ. Trimming removed 0 bases at V and 3 bases at J, with 13 bases between. The CDR3 reads CASSLVSDYRYEQYF. The CDR3 DNA sequence: TGCGCCAGCAGCTTGGTAAGCGACTACCGCTACGAGCAGTACTTC.

This clonotype was counted only a few times. This chain links TRBV20-1 with TRBJ2-7; D is unclear. The V and J ends lost 5 bases and 5 bases respectively, with 19 bases between them. Germline assignment: CDR1 DFQATT and CDR2 SNEGSKA (reference sequence). The length of the CDR3 is 14 residues. CDR3 coding DNA: TGCAGTGCTCCCCCCGAGTTGACCAGCCACGAGCAGTACTTC. Its protein is CSAPPELTSHEQYF.

The chain recombines TRBV18 with TRBJ2-1, with D unclear. Germline-derived CDR1 and CDR2 are KGHSH and LQKENI. The CDR3 runs to 14 residues. Trimming took 5 bases from V and 4 from J, leaving 12 bases between them. CDR3 in amino acids: CASSNRALYNEQFF. DNA for the CDR3: TGTGCCAGCTCAAACCGTGCTTTGTACAATGAGCAGTTCTTC.

CDR3 amino acids: CASSPPRYQETQYF. CDR3 coding DNA: TGTGCCAGCAGCCCCCCCCGGTACCAAGAGACCCAGTACTTC. The chain couples TRBV7-9 to TRBJ2-5; D is ambiguous. Trimming took 5 bases from V and 0 from J, leaving 10 bases between them. The CDR3 sequence is 14 residues long. Per germline, CDR1 SEHNR and CDR2 FQNEAQ (reference sequence). Full variable domain (outside the CDR3, taken from reference TRBV7-9 and TRBJ2-5): DTGVSQNPRHKITKRGQNVTFRCDPISEHNRLYWYRQTLGQGPEFLTYFQNEAQLEKSRLLSDRFSAERPKGSFSTLEIQRTEQGDSAMYLCASSPPRYQETQYFGPGTRLLVL.

The chain combines TRBV6-5 with TRBJ2-2; no reliable D call. The CDR3 length is 14 residues. Deletions cut 8 bases from V and 7 bases from J, with 17 bases between. Per germline, CDR1 MNHEY and CDR2 SVGAGI. The CDR3 spells CASRVGEYSGELFF. The CDR3 nucleotides read TGTGCCAGCCGGGTTGGCGAATATAGCGGGGAGCTGTTTTTT.

J is TRBJ2-5 and V is TRBV2; D is undetermined. The CDR3 loop spans 13 amino acids. Germline CDR1 SNHLY, CDR2 FYNNEI. V was cut by 6 bases and J by 1 base, with 9 bases left in between. This chain's CDR3 is CASSLNLQETQYF. The CDR3 nucleotides are TGTGCCAGCAGCCTCAACCTCCAAGAGACCCAGTACTTC.

This clonotype has ten or more counts. The chain uses TRBV5-1 and TRBJ2-7; D is ambiguous. Trimming took 6 bases from V and 4 from J, leaving 8 bases between them. The CDR3 is made up of 11 amino acids. Germline loops: CDR1 SGHRS, CDR2 YFSETQ. For the CDR3, the DNA is TGCGCCAGCAAAGGTGAATACGAGCAGTACTTC. It translates to CASKGEYEQYF.

The chain recombines TRBV5-1 with TRBJ2-5, with 7 bases that match TRBD2. CDR1 is SGHRS and CDR2 is YFSETQ in the germline V gene. This CDR3 is 15 amino acids long. V lost 5 bases, J lost 4 bases, and 11 bases stayed unmatched. The CDR3 is CASSPGGAGRETQYF. The DNA of the CDR3 is TGCGCCAGCAGTCCCGGGGGAGCGGGGCGAGAGACCCAGTACTTC.

The chain employs TRBV3-1 and TRBJ1-2; a weak D match, TRBD1 (6 bases). Trimming took off 5 bases at V and 4 bases at J, with 14 bases between the two ends. Germline CDR1 is LGHDT and CDR2 is YNNKEL (reference sequence). This CDR3 has 14 residues. The CDR3 reads CASSIPGAGYGYTF. The CDR3 DNA reads as TGTGCCAGCAGCATTCCAGGGGCTGGCTATGGCTACACCTTC.

This clonotype was seen a few times. The chain couples TRBV27 to TRBJ1-1; tentatively, D is TRBD1 (6 bases). V lost 1 base and J lost 7, with 13 bases in between. The CDR3 length is 14 residues. Per the germline V gene, CDR1 is MNHEY and CDR2 is SMNVEV (reference sequence). The CDR3 protein is CASSLLGGVGEAFF. CDR3 DNA sequence: TGTGCCAGCAGTTTATTGGGGGGCGTGGGTGAAGCTTTCTTT.

The table lists this clonotype with a few counts. The chain uses TRBV7-2 and TRBJ2-1, with 11 bases identical to TRBD2. CDR3 length: 16 amino acids. Germline assignment: CDR1 SGHTA and CDR2 FQGNSA. V was pared by 5 bases and J by 5 bases, with 8 bases of the junction left unmatched. The CDR3: CASSVRLAGLHNEQFF. The CDR3 bases are TGTGCCAGCAGCGTTAGACTAGCGGGATTACACAATGAGCAGTTCTTC.

This clonotype appeared a few times. V is TRBV25-1 and J is TRBJ2-5, with a tentative D call TRBD2 (6 bases). Germline CDR1 reads MGHDK; CDR2 reads SYGVNS. Trimming removed 4 bases at V and 0 bases at J, with 9 bases between. The CDR3 is 14 amino acids. CDR3 nucleotides: TGTGCCAGCAGTGGTCTAGCGTACCAAGAGACCCAGTACTTC. Residues: CASSGLAYQETQYF. The entire variable domain, with the rest obtained from reference TRBV25-1 and TRBJ2-5, is as follows: EADIYQTPRYLVIGTGKKITLECSQTMGHDKMYWYQQDPGMELHLIHYSYGVNSTEKGDLSSESTVSRIRTEHFPLTLESARPSHTSQYLCASSGLAYQETQYFGPGTRLLVL.

There are a few counts of this clonotype. J is TRBJ1-3 and V is TRBV5-5, with 11 bases identical to TRBD1. Unmatched junction bases numbered 7, after V lost 2 bases and J lost 0 bases. Germline lookup yields CDR1 SGHKS and CDR2 YYEKEE (reference sequence). The CDR3 extends over 18 amino acids. This chain's CDR3 is CASSFGTGGGNSGNTIYF. The CDR3 region has the DNA TGTGCCAGCAGCTTCGGGACAGGGGGAGGCAACTCTGGAAACACCATATATTTT.

This clonotype was seen more than once but under ten times. The CDR3 loop reads CASSHPGKNTEAFF. Written as DNA, the CDR3 is TGCGCCAGCAGCCATCCGGGGAAGAACACTGAAGCTTTCTTT. This sequence joins TRBV4-1 and TRBJ1-1; D is unclear. The CDR3 consists of 14 residues. The V gene's germline CDR1 is MGHRA and CDR2 YSYEKL. Trimming removed 3 bases at V and 1 base at J, with 9 bases between.

This clonotype has ten or more counts. The CDR3 region is CASSPRLGAAGSTDTQYF. Written as DNA, the CDR3 is TGTGCCAGCAGCCCGCGACTGGGGGCAGCAGGGAGCACAGATACGCAGTATTTT. This sequence joins TRBV7-8 and TRBJ2-3; D possibly corresponds to TRBD1 (6 bases). V gave up 5 bases and J gave up 0 bases, with 21 bases separating them. This CDR3 contains 18 residues. The germline V gene encodes CDR1 SGHVS and CDR2 FQNEAQ.

The chain has TRBV24-1 and TRBJ2-7; no firm D call. This CDR3 contains 12 residues. The germline V gene has CDR1 KGHDR and CDR2 SFDVKD. Between the trimmed V and J ends, which lost 8 bases and 2 bases, there was a span of 9 bases. CDR3 sequence reads: CATMSEAYEQYF. In nucleotides, the CDR3 is TGTGCCACCATGAGCGAGGCCTACGAGCAGTACTTC.

This clonotype was recorded a few times. This chain connects TRBV2 to TRBJ1-1, with D possibly matching TRBD1 (5 bases). The CDR3 covers 13 residues. Trimming stripped 8 bases from V and 4 bases from J, with 14 bases between. Germline values: CDR1 SNHLY, CDR2 FYNNEI. CDR3 in DNA: TGTGCCAGCCCCGGAGGGGCGGTCACTGAAGCTTTCTTT. Residues: CASPGGAVTEAFF.

This clonotype was observed a handful of times. The chain has TRBV5-8 and TRBJ2-1; D remains unclear. Trimming took 0 bases from V and 1 from J, leaving 5 bases between them. Germline V gene sequence: CDR1 SGHTS, CDR2 YDEGEE. This CDR3 contains 14 residues. The CDR3 protein is CASSLVPSYNEQFF. CDR3 nucleotide sequence: TGTGCCAGCAGCTTGGTGCCTTCCTACAATGAGCAGTTCTTC. Combining the CDR3 with reference TRBV5-8 and TRBJ2-1 gives the whole variable domain EAGVTQSPTHLIKTRGQQATLRCSPISGHTSVYWYQQALGLGLQFLLWYDEGEERNRGNFPPRFSGRQFPNYSSELNVNALELEDSALYLCASSLVPSYNEQFFGPGTRLTVL.

This chain connects TRBV14 to TRBJ2-7; possibly TRBD1 for D (6 bases). V was cut by 3 bases and J by 12 bases, with 15 bases left in between. CDR1 and CDR2 from the germline V gene are SGHDN and FVKESK. This CDR3 is built from 12 residues. The CDR3 protein is CASSHTGKKRYF. CDR3 nucleotides: TGTGCCAGCAGCCATACAGGGAAGAAGCGGTACTTC.

There are many counts of this clonotype. The chain carries TRBV4-3 and TRBJ2-7; 7 nucleotides line up with TRBD1. This CDR3 region has 13 residues. Germline CDR1 and CDR2: LGHNA and YSLEER. After removal of 3 bases from V and 5 bases from J, the junction contained 4 bases not matched to a gene. CDR3 region: CASSQETGNEQYF. Written as DNA, the CDR3 is TGCGCCAGCAGCCAGGAGACAGGGAACGAGCAGTACTTC.

This sequence joins TRBV9 and TRBJ1-1; D is undetermined. The germline V gene has CDR1 SGDLS and CDR2 YYNGEE. Trimming pared 3 bases from V and 3 bases from J, leaving 12 bases between. This CDR3 spans 14 amino acids. The CDR3 protein is CASSEADLYTEAFF. The CDR3 DNA follows: TGTGCCAGCAGCGAAGCGGATTTGTACACTGAAGCTTTCTTT. Complete variable domain (other parts from reference TRBV9 and TRBJ1-1): DSGVTQTPKHLITATGQRVTLRCSPRSGDLSVYWYQQSLDQGLQFLIQYYNGEERAKGNILERFSAQQFPDLHSELNLSSLELGDSALYFCASSEADLYTEAFFGQGTRLTVV.